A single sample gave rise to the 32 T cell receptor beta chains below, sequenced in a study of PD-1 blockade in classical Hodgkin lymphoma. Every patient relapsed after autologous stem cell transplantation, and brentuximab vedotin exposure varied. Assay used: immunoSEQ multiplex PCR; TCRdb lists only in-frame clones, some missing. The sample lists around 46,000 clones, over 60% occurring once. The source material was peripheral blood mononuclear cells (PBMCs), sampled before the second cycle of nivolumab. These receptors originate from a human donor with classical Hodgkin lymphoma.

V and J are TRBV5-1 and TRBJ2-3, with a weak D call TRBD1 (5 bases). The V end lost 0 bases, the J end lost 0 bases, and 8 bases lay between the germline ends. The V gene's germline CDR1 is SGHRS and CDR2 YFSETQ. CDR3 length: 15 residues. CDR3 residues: CASSLVPGSTDTQYF. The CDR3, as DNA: TGCGCCAGCAGCTTGGTCCCAGGGAGCACAGATACGCAGTATTTT.

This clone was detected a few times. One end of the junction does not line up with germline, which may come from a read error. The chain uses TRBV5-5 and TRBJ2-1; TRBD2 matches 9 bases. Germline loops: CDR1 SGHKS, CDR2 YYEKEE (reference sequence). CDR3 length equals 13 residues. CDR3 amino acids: CASSSDPGLALVF. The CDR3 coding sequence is TGTGCCAGCAGCTCCGACCCGGGACTAGCTCTGGTCTTC.

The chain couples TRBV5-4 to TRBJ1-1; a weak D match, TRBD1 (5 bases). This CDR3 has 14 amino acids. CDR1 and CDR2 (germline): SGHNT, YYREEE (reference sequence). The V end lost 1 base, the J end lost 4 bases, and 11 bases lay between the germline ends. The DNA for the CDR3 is TGTGCCAGCAGCTTGAGTGGGGCCGGCACTGAAGCTTTCTTT. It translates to CASSLSGAGTEAFF.

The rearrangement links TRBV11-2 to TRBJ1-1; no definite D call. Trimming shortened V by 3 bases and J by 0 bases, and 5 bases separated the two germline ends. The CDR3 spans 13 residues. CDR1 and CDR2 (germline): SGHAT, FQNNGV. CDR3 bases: TGTGCCAGCAGCTTGGCAGTGAACACTGAAGCTTTCTTT. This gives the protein CASSLAVNTEAFF.

DNA of the CDR3: TGTGCCAGCAGGTGGTTTTCCTACGAGCAGTACTTC. Translation gives CASRWFSYEQYF. This chain connects TRBV6-4 to TRBJ2-7; D gene uncertain. Germline assignment: CDR1 MRHNA and CDR2 SNTAGT. V was trimmed by 6 bases and J by 1 base, leaving 7 bases between them. The CDR3 covers 12 residues.

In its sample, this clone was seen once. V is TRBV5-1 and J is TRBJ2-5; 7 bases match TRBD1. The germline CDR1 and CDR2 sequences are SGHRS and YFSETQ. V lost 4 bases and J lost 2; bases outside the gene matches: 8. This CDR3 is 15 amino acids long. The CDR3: CASSMTPQGQETQYF. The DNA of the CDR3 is TGCGCCAGCAGCATGACACCACAGGGGCAAGAGACCCAGTACTTC.

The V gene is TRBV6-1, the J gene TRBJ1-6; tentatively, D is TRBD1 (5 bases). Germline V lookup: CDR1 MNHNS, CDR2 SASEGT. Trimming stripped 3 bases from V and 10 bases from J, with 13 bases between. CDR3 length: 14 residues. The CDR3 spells CASSDPGPGSPLHF. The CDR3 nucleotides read TGTGCCAGCAGTGATCCGGGACCCGGATCACCCCTCCACTTT.

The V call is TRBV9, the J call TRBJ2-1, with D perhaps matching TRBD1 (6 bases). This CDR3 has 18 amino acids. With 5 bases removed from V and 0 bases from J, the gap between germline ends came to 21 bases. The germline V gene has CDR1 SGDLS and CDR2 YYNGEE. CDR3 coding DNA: TGTGCCAGCAGTCGTAGTATGGGCGGACAGAGCTCCTACAATGAGCAGTTCTTC. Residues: CASSRSMGGQSSYNEQFF.

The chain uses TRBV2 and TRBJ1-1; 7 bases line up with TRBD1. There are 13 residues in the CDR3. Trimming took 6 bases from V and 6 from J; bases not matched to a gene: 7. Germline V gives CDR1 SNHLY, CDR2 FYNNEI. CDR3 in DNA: TGTGCCAGCAGGGAACAGGGGCCAGCTGAAGCTTTCTTT. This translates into CASREQGPAEAFF.

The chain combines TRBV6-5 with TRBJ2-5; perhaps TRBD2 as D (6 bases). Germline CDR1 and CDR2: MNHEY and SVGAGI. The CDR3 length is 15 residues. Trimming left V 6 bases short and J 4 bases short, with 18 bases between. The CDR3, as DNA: TGTGCCAGCAGCCCCGCCCCCGGGAGCGGAGAGACCCAGTACTTC. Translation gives CASSPAPGSGETQYF.

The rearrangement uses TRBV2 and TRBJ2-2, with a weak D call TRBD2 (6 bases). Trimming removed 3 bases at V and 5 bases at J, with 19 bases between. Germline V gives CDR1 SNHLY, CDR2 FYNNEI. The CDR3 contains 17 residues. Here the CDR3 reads CASSDDGRGEVTGELFF. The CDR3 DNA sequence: TGTGCCAGCAGTGACGACGGTAGAGGGGAGGTAACCGGGGAGCTGTTTTTT.

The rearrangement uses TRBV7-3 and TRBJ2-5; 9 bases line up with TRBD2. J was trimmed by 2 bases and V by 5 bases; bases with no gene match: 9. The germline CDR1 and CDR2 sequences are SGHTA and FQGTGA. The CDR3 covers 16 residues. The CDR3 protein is CASSVEASGEQETQYF. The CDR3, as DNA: TGTGCCAGCAGCGTAGAGGCTAGCGGGGAGCAAGAGACCCAGTACTTC.

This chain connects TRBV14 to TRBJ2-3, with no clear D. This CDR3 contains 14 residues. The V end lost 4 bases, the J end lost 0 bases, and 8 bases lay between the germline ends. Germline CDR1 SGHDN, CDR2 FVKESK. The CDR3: CASSPPISTDTQYF. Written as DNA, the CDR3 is TGTGCCAGCAGCCCCCCGATTAGCACAGATACGCAGTATTTT.

The CDR3 protein is CASSLSGGYNQPQHF. CDR3 sequence (DNA): TGCGCCAGCAGCTTGTCTGGCGGTTACAATCAGCCCCAGCATTTT. The V call is TRBV5-1, the J call TRBJ1-5; D is uncertain. The CDR3 consists of 15 residues. Germline V gene lookup returns CDR1 SGHRS and CDR2 YFSETQ. The germline V and J ends were trimmed by 1 base and 3 bases, with 11 bases remaining between them.

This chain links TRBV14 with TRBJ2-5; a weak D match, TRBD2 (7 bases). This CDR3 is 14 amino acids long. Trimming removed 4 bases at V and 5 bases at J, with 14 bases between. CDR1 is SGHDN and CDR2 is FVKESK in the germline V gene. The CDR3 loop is CASSPLGGQETQYF. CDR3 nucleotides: TGTGCCAGCAGCCCCCTCGGGGGGCAGGAGACCCAGTACTTC.

CDR3 coding DNA: TGCGCCAGCAGCTATGACGGCTACGAGCAGTACTTC. Translated, it gives CASSYDGYEQYF. The V call is TRBV5-1, the J call TRBJ2-7, with D hard to call. V lost 3 bases to trimming and J lost 3 bases, with 7 bases between them. The CDR3 sequence is 12 residues long. Germline CDR1 and CDR2: SGHRS and YFSETQ.

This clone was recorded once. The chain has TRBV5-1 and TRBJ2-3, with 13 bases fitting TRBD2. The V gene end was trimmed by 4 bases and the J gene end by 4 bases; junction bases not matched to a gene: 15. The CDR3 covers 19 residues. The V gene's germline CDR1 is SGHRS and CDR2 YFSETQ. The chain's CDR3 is CASSRGTSGGARFPDTQYF. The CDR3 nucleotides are TGCGCCAGCAGCCGGGGCACTAGCGGGGGGGCCCGTTTCCCAGATACGCAGTATTTT.

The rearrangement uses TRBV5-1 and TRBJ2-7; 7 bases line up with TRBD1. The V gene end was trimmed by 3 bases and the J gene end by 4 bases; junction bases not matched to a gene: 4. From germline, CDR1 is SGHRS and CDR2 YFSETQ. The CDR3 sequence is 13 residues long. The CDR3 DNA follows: TGCGCCAGCAGCTACAGGGGTCTGTACGAGCAGTACTTC. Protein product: CASSYRGLYEQYF.

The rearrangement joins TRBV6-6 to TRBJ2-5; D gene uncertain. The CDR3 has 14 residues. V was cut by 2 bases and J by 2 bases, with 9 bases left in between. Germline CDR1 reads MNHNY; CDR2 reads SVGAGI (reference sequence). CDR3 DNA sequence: TGTGCCAGCAGTTACAGGATGAGACAAGAGACCCAGTACTTC. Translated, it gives CASSYRMRQETQYF.

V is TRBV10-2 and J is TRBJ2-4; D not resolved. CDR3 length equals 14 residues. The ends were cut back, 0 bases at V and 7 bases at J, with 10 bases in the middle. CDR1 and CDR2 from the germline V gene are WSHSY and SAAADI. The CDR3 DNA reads TGCGCCAGCAGTGAGTCGGGTTACGCGAACATTCAGTACTTC. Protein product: CASSESGYANIQYF.

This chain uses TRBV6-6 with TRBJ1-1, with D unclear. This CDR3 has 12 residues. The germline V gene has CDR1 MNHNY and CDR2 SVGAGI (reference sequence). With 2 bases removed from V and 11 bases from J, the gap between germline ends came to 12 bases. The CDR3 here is CASSYNSGFAFF. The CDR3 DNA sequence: TGTGCCAGCAGTTACAATTCGGGGTTCGCTTTCTTT.

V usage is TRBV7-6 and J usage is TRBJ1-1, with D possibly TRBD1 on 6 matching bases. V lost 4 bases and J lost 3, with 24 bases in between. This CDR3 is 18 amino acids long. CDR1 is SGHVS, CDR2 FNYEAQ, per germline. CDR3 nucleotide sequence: TGTGCCAGCAGCTCCGCCATCAGGGGCCCTAAGGGGGACACTGAAGCTTTCTTT. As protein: CASSSAIRGPKGDTEAFF.

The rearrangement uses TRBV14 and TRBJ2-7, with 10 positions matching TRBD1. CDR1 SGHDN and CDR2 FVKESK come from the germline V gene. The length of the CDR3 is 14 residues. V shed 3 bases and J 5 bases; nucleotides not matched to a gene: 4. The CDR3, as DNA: TGTGCCAGCAGCCATTGGACAGGGGGGGACGAGCAGTACTTC. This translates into CASSHWTGGDEQYF.

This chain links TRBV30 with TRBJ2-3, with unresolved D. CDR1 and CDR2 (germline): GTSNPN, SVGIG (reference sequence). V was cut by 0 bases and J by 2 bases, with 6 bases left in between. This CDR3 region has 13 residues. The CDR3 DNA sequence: TGTGCCTGGAGTGTACTCTTCACAGATACGCAGTATTTT. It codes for CAWSVLFTDTQYF.

In DNA form, the CDR3 reads TGTGCCATCACCCCGGGTAGTTACAATGAGCAGTTCTTC. Its translation: CAITPGSYNEQFF. V gene TRBV10-3 combines with J gene TRBJ2-1; no clear D gene. The germline V gene encodes CDR1 ENHRY and CDR2 SYGVKD. Trimming removed 7 bases from V and 4 bases from J, with 11 bases in between. The CDR3 is made up of 13 amino acids.

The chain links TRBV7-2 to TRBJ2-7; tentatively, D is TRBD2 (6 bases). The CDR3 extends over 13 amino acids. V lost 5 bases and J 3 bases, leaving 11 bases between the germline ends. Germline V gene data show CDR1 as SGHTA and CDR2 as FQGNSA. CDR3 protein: CASSPGGYYEQYF. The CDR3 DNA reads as TGTGCCAGCAGCCCAGGAGGGTACTACGAGCAGTACTTC.

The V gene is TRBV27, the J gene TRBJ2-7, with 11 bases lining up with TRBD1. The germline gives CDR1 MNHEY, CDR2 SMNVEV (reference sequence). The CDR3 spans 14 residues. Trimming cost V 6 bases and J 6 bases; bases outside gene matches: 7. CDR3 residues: CASRDRDRGSEQYF. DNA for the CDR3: TGTGCCAGCAGAGACCGGGACAGGGGGAGCGAGCAGTACTTC.

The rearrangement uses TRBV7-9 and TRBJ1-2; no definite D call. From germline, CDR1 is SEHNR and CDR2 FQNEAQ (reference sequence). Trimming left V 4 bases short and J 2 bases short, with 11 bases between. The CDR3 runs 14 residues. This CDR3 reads CASSSGARNYGYTF. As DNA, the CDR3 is TGTGCCAGCAGCTCAGGAGCACGGAACTATGGCTACACCTTC. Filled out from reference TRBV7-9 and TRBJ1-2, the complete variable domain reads DTGVSQNPRHKITKRGQNVTFRCDPISEHNRLYWYRQTLGQGPEFLTYFQNEAQLEKSRLLSDRFSAERPKGSFSTLEIQRTEQGDSAMYLCASSSGARNYGYTFGSGTRLTVV.

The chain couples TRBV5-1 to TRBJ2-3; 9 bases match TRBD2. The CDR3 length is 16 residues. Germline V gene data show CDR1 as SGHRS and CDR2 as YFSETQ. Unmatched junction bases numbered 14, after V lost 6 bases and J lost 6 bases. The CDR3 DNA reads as TGCGCCAGCACTAACTCGGGACTAGCTAACCCGGATACGCAGTATTTT. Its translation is CASTNSGLANPDTQYF.

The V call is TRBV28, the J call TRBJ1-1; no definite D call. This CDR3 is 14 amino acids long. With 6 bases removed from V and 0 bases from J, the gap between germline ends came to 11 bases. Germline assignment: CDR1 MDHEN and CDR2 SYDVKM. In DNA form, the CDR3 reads TGTGCCAGCAGGGTGGCTCTGGTGAACACTGAAGCTTTCTTT. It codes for CASRVALVNTEAFF. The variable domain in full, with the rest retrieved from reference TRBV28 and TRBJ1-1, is DVKVTQSSRYLVKRTGEKVFLECVQDMDHENMFWYRQDPGLGLRLIYFSYDVKMKEKGDIPEGYSVSREKKERFSLILESASTNQTSMYLCASRVALVNTEAFFGQGTRLTVV.

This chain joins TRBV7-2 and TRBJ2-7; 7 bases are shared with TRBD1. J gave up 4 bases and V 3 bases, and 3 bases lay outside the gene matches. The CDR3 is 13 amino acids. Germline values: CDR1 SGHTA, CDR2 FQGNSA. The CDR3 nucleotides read TGTGCCAGCAGCTTTCAACAGGGGTACGAGCAGTACTTC. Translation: CASSFQQGYEQYF.

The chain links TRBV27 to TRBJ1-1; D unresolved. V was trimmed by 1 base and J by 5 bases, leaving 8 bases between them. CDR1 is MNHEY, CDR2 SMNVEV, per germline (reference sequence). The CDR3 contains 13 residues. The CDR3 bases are TGTGCCAGCAGTTTATGGCAAGGGACTGAAGCTTTCTTT. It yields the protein CASSLWQGTEAFF.